These 9 T cell receptor beta chains were sequenced from one sample in a study of beta chain features in type 1 diabetes. Every bit of the isolated RNA underwent reverse transcription, so sequencing read expressed TCRB transcripts. Profiled with immunoSEQ multiplex PCR; TCRdb holds only in-frame clones, not every one. The sample consists of 150,000 to 200,000 clones, less than 9.5% of them appearing once. The sample consisted of central memory CD4+ T cells from blood. The receptors shown here come from a woman younger than 30 in good health.

This clone appeared a few times. At one end, the junction sequence differs from germline, possibly due to a read error. The chain links TRBV5-1 to TRBJ1-2, with 7 bases lining up with TRBD1. The germline V gene encodes CDR1 SGHRS and CDR2 YFSETQ. This CDR3 is 11 amino acids long. The CDR3 here is CASSYGQDTHF. As DNA, the CDR3 is TGCGCCAGCAGCTACGGACAGGACACCCACTTC.

This clone was seen more than once but under ten times. This chain uses TRBV23-1 with TRBJ2-7; 10 bases match TRBD1. TRBV23-1 belongs to the ORF category, with a function that is uncertain. V was pared by 0 bases and J by 4 bases, with 3 bases of the junction left unmatched. This CDR3 has 15 residues. DNA of the CDR3: TGCGCCAGCAGTCAATCGGACAGGGGGGAATACGAGCAGTACTTC. Translation: CASSQSDRGEYEQYF.

V is TRBV5-1 and J is TRBJ1-1; no definite D call. Germline CDR1 reads SGHRS; CDR2 reads YFSETQ. The CDR3 loop spans 14 amino acids. Trimming left V 4 bases short and J 2 bases short, with 12 bases between. The CDR3 DNA is TGCGCCAGCAGCAACCGACAATATAACACTGAAGCTTTCTTT. Translation gives CASSNRQYNTEAFF.

This clone has only a few counts. The chain combines TRBV9 with TRBJ1-6; TRBD1 might be the D (6 bases). The V end was cut by 3 bases, the J end by 11 bases, with 15 bases between. Germline CDR1 reads SGDLS; CDR2 reads YYNGEE. The CDR3 is 14 residues long. The CDR3 reads CASSAGVVAAPLHF. The CDR3 bases are TGTGCCAGCAGCGCAGGGGTAGTGGCAGCACCCCTCCACTTT.

The chain links TRBV29-1 to TRBJ1-2; TRBD1 matches 10 bases. Germline CDR1 SQVTM, CDR2 ANQGSEA. The J segment lost 0 bases and the V segment lost 6 bases, leaving 13 bases of the junction unmatched. The CDR3 contains 17 residues. The DNA of the CDR3 is TGCAGCGTCCATCTAGGAGGGACAGGGGCTACTAACTATGGCTACACCTTC. This translates into CSVHLGGTGATNYGYTF.

This chain connects TRBV7-3 to TRBJ2-3, with D maybe TRBD2 (6 bases). Trimming pared 5 bases from V and 0 bases from J, leaving 12 bases between. The CDR3 spans 15 residues. The germline V gene has CDR1 SGHTA and CDR2 FQGTGA. CDR3 nucleotide sequence: TGTGCCAGCAGCAACACCGGGACTAGCACAGATACGCAGTATTTT. Protein: CASSNTGTSTDTQYF.

The gene calls are TRBV30 and TRBJ1-2; D is uncertain. The V gene lost 1 base and the J gene lost 9 bases, with 9 bases spanning the gap. Germline values: CDR1 GTSNPN, CDR2 SVGIG (reference sequence). The CDR3 has 11 residues. The CDR3 here is CAWSGEERYTF. The CDR3 DNA sequence: TGTGCCTGGAGTGGAGAGGAGCGCTACACCTTC.

CDR3 sequence reads: CASSVRQGAGTEAFF. The CDR3 region has the DNA TGTGCCAGCAGTGTCAGACAGGGGGCAGGCACTGAAGCTTTCTTT. This sequence joins TRBV2 and TRBJ1-1; 10 bases agree with TRBD1. V gave up 4 bases and J gave up 4 bases; unmatched junction bases: 6. Looked up from germline, CDR1 is SNHLY and CDR2 is FYNNEI. The CDR3 covers 15 residues. The full variable domain, its missing parts supplied by reference TRBV2 and TRBJ1-1, is EPEVTQTPSHQVTQMGQEVILRCVPISNHLYFYWYRQILGQKVEFLVSFYNNEISEKSEIFDDQFSVERPDGSNFTLKIRSTKLEDSAMYFCASSVRQGAGTEAFFGQGTRLTVV.

This clone has just a few counts. The chain employs TRBV7-2 and TRBJ2-1; 14 nucleotides align to TRBD2. This CDR3 comprises 17 residues. Trimming cost V 1 base and J 7 bases; bases outside gene matches: 6. From germline, CDR1 is SGHTA and CDR2 FQGNSA. The CDR3 sequence is CASSLGQGLAGANEQFF. Written as DNA, the CDR3 is TGTGCCAGCAGCTTAGGCCAGGGACTAGCGGGAGCGAATGAGCAGTTCTTC.